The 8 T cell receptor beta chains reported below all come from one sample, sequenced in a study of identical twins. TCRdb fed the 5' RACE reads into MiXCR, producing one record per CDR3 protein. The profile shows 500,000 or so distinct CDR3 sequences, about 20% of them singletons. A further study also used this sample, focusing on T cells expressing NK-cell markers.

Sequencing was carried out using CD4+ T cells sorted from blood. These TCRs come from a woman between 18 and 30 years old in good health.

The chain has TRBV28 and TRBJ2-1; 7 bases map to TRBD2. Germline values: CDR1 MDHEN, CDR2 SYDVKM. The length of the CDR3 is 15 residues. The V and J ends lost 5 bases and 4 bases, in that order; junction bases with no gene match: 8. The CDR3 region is CASSGKGLQYNEQFF. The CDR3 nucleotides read TGTGCCAGCAGTGGCAAGGGACTACAATACAATGAGCAGTTCTTC.

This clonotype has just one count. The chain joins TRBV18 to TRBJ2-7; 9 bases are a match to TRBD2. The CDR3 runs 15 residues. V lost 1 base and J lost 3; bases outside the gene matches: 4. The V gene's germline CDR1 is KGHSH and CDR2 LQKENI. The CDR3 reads CASSPQAGGNYEQYF. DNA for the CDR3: TGTGCCAGCTCACCACAGGCGGGGGGGAACTACGAGCAGTACTTC.

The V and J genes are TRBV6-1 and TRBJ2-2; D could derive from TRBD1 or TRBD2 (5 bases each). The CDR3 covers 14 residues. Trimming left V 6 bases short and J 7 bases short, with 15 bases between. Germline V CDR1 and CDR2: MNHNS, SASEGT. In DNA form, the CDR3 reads TGTGCCAGCAGGCGAGGGACGTTCATCGGGGAGCTGTTTTTT. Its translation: CASRRGTFIGELFF.

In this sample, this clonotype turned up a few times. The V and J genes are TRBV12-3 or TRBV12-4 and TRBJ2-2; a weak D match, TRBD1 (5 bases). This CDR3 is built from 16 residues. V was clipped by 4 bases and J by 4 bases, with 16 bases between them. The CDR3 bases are TGTGCCAGCAGTTCTCACTCCAAAGGGGTCACCGGGGAGCTGTTTTTT. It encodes CASSSHSKGVTGELFF.

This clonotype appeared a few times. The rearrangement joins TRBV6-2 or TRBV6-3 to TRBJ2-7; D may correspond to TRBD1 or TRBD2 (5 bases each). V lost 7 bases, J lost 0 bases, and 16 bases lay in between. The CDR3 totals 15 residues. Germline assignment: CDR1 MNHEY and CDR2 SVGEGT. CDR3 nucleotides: TGTGCCAGCACATCTCTGGGGGTGGCCTCCTACGAGCAGTACTTC. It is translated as CASTSLGVASYEQYF.

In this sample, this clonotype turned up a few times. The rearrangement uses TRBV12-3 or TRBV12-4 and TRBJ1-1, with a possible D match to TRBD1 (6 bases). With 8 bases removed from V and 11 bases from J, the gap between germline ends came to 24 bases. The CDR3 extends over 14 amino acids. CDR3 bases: TGTGCCAGCGGGGGGAACGGGGGCCCCGGGGAGGCTTTCTTT. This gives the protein CASGGNGGPGEAFF.

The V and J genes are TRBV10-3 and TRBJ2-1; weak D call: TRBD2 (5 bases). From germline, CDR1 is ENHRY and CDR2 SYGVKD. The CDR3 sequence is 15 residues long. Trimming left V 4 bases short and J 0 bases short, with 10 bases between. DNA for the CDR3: TGTGCCATCAGTGTACTAGGGAGCTCCTACAATGAGCAGTTCTTC. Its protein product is CAISVLGSSYNEQFF.

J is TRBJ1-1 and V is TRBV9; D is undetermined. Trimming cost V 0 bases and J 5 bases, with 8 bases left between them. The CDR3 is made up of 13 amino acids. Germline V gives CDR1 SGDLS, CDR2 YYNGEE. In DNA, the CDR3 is TGTGCCAGCAGCGTAGTCAAAGAGACTGAAGCTTTCTTT. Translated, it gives CASSVVKETEAFF. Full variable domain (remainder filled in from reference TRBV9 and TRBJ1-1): DSGVTQTPKHLITATGQRVTLRCSPRSGDLSVYWYQQSLDQGLQFLIQYYNGEERAKGNILERFSAQQFPDLHSELNLSSLELGDSALYFCASSVVKETEAFFGQGTRLTVV.